These 2 T cell receptor beta chains were all obtained from the same sample, sequenced in a study of blood T cell repertoires in COVID-19. Produced via immunoSEQ multiplex PCR; TCRdb's table is partial and in-frame only. The sample records a few hundred thousand clones, about 89% being singletons. Sequencing input: PBMCs or T cells enriched from blood (not recorded which). These receptors were taken from a man aged 35-49 years in a cohort exposed to, infected with or recovered from COVID-19 (not recorded which).

The V gene is TRBV9, the J gene TRBJ2-1; D is ambiguous. The germline gives CDR1 SGDLS, CDR2 YYNGEE. This CDR3 has 15 amino acids. V was trimmed by 2 bases and J by 1 base, leaving 10 bases between them. CDR3 sequence reads: CASSVSDGSYNEQFF. Written as DNA, the CDR3 is TGTGCCAGCAGCGTGAGTGACGGGTCCTACAATGAGCAGTTCTTC.

J is TRBJ1-1 and V is TRBV10-1; possible D gene TRBD1, 6 bases. Trimming stripped 6 bases from V and 0 bases from J, with 8 bases between. CDR3 length: 13 residues. Germline CDR1 and CDR2: WNHNN and SYGVQD (reference sequence). The CDR3 spells CASRQGMNTEAFF. The CDR3 region has the DNA TGCGCCAGCAGACAGGGCATGAACACTGAAGCTTTCTTT.